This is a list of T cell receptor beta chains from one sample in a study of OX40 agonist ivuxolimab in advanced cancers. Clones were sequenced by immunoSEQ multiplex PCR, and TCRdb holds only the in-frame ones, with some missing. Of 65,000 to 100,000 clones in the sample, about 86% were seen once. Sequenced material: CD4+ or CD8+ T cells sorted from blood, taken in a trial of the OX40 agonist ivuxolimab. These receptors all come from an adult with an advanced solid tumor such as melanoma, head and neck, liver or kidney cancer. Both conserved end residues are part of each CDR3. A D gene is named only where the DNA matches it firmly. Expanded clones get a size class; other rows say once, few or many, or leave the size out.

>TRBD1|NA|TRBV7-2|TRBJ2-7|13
TGTGCCAGCAGCTTCGCAGGGGGCCACGAGCAGTACTTC
CASSFAGGHEQYF
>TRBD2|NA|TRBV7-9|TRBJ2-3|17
TGTGCCAGCAGCCCCGGAGGTAGCGGGGCGTTCACAGATACGCAGTATTTT
CASSPGGSGAFTDTQYF
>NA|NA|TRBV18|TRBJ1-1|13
TGTGCCAGCTCACCATCCCTGAACACTGAAGCTTTCTTT
CASSPSLNTEAFF
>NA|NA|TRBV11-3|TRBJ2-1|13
TGTGCCAGCAGCACCGGCGGGTACAATGAGCAGTTCTTC
CASSTGGYNEQFF
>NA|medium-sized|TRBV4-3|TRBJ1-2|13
TGCGCCAGCAGCCAATCAGCAAACTATGGCTACACCTTC
CASSQSANYGYTF
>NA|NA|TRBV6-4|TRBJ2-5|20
TGTGCCGGCCCGGACAGGGCAAGCGAGGAGCGGGAGTTCATTGAGGGGACCCAGTACTTC
CAGPDRASEEREFIEGTQYF
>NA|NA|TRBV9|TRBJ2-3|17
TGTGCCAGCAGCGCCCGACCGATCACGGGGCCCCGGGATACGCAGTATTTT
CASSARPITGPRDTQYF
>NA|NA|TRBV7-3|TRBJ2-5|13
TGTGCCAGCAGCTCTGATCGGGGGGAGACCCAGTACTTC
CASSSDRGETQYF
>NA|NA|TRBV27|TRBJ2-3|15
TGTGCCACCAGGGGGACTCCACGGAGCACAGATACGCAGTATTTT
CATRGTPRSTDTQYF
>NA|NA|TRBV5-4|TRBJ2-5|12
TGTGCCAGCAGACAGGGCCCAGAGACCCAGTACTTC
CASRQGPETQYF
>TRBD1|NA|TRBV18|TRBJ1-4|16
TGTGCCAGCTCGCCAAAACAGGGGACGAGGGATGAAAAACTGTTTTTT
CASSPKQGTRDEKLFF
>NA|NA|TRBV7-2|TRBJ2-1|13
TGTGCCAGCAGCTTCCTGGTTTGGGGTGAGCAGTTCTTC
CASSFLVWGEQFF
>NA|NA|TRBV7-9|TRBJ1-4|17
TGTGCCAGCAGCGAGAGGACCGAGGCAGGGCCAGGGGAAAAACTGTTTTTT
CASSERTEAGPGEKLFF
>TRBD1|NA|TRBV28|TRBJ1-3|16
TGTGCCAGTTCCAGGGGGAGAGACTTTGTTGGAAACACCATATATTTT
CASSRGRDFVGNTIYF
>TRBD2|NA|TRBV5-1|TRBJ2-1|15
TGCGCCAGCAGCCGAATAGCGGGAGCGCTCAATGAGCAGTTCTTC
CASSRIAGALNEQFF
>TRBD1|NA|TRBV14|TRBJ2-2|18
TGTGCCAGCAGCCAACGTCGAGGGTCAGGGGGCGGCAACGGGGAGCTGTTTTTT
CASSQRRGSGGGNGELFF
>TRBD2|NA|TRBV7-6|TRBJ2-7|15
TGTGCCAGCAGCCTAGCGGGAGAGGGGACCTACGAGCAGTACTTC
CASSLAGEGTYEQYF
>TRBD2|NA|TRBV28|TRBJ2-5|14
TGTGCCAGCCAACGACTAGCGGGCCAAGAGACCCAGTACTTC
CASQRLAGQETQYF
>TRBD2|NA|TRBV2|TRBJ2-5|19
TGTGCCAGCAGTGAAGCCGGGAGGGGTAGCGGGAGGCACCCCACTAGGCAGTACTTC
CASSEAGRGSGRHPTRQYF
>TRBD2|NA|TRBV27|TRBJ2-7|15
TGTGCCAGCCGTTCGACTAGCGGGAGTTCAAGTGAGCAGTACTTC
CASRSTSGSSSEQYF
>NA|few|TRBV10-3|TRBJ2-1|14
TGTGCCATCAGTGTAGAGGGCCGGCACAATGAGCAGTTCTTC
CAISVEGRHNEQFF
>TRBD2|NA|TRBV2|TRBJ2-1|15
TGTGCCAGCAAGGTTTGGGCAGGGACTAACAATGAGCAGTTCTTC
CASKVWAGTNNEQFF
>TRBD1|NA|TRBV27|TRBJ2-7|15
TGTGCCAGCAGCAGCAGGGGGCGTACCAGCTACGAGCAGTACTTC
CASSSRGRTSYEQYF
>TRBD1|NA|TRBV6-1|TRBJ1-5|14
TGTGCCAGCATCACCGGGACAGGCAATCAGCCCCAGCATTTT
CASITGTGNQPQHF
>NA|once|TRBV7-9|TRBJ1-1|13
TGTGCCAGCAGCTCGTTCACATTGACTGAAGCTTTCTTT
CASSSFTLTEAFF
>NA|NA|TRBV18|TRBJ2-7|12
TGTGCCAGCTCATCCAGCTCCTACGAGCAGTACTTC
CASSSSSYEQYF
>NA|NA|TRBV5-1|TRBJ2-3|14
TGCGCCAGCAGCTTGGTTGTGGGCGCAGATACGCAGTATTTT
CASSLVVGADTQYF
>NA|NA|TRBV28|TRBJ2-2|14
TGTGCCAGCAGTTTAGGGGGTCGGACCGGGGAGCTGTTTTTT
CASSLGGRTGELFF
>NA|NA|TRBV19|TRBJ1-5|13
TGTGCCAGTAGTATAGGAGTGGATTTGCCCCAGCATTTT
CASSIGVDLPQHF
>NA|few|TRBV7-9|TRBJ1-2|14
TGTGCCAGCAGCTTTCCCCTAATAGATGGCGGCTACACCTTC
CASSFPLIDGGYTF
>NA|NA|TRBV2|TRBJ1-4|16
TGTGCCAGCAGTGAAGCGCAGCGGGGAACTAATGAAAAACTGTTTTTT
CASSEAQRGTNEKLFF
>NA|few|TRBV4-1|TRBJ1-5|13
TGCGCCAGCAGCCAAGATTCTCGTCAGCCCCAGCATTTT
CASSQDSRQPQHF
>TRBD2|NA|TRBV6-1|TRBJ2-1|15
TGTGCCAGCAGTAAGGGACTAGCGGCGGGAAATGAGCAGTTCTTC
CASSKGLAAGNEQFF
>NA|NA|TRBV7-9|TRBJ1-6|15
TGTGCCAGCAGCTTGGCCGGGACGGATAATTCACCCCTCCACTTT
CASSLAGTDNSPLHF
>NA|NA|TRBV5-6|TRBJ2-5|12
TGTGCCAGCAGCTTGGCCCTGAGGGGCCAGTACTTC
CASSLALRGQYF
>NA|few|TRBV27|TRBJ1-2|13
TGTGCCAGCAGTTTAAGAGGGGGAGCTGGCTACACCTTC
CASSLRGGAGYTF
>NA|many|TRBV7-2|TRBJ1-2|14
TGTGCCAGCAGCTTAGGACTGGGATTCGATGGCTACACCTTC
CASSLGLGFDGYTF
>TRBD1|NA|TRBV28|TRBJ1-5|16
TGTGCCAGCAGTTTAAGCCGACAGGGAGGCAATCAGCCCCAGCATTTT
CASSLSRQGGNQPQHF
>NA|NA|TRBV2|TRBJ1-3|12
TGTGCCAGCAGTGAGGACAGAAACACCATATATTTT
CASSEDRNTIYF
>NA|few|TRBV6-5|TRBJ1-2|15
TGTGCCAGCAGTTACTCCCAGGGCGTGAACTATGGCTACACCTTC
CASSYSQGVNYGYTF
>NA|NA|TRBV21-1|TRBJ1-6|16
TGTGCCAGTAAGAATAAAAAGAGCTCCTATAATTCACCCCTCCACTTT
CASKNKKSSYNSPLHF